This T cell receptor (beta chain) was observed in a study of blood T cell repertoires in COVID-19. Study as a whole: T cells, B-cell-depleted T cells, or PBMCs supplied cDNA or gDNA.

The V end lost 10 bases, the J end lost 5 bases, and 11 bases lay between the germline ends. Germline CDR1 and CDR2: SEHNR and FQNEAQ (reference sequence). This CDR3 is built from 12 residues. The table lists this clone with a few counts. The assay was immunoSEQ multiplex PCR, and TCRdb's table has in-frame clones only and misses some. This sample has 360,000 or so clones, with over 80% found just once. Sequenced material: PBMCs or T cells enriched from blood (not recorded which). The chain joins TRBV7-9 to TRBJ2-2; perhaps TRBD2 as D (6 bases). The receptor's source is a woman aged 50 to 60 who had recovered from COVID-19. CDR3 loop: CANEEGTGELFF. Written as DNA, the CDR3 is TGTGCCAACGAGGAGGGGACCGGGGAGCTGTTTTTT.